Detailed here is one T cell receptor beta chain. Here immunoSEQ multiplex PCR was the method, and the copy in TCRdb shows in-frame clones only, minus some. Of over 250,000 clones in the sample, around 84% were seen once. Participants, about 18 to 89 years old, spanned under 25 US areas. Assignments of participants to cohorts depended upon their own reported clinical history. The sample is drawn from a study of blood T cell repertoires in COVID-19. Across the study: Researchers got acute and convalescent COVID-19 samples from the United States, Italy and Spain. In each case, the material was cDNA or gDNA derived from T cells, B-cell-depleted T cells, or PBMCs.

Germline-derived CDR1 and CDR2 are SGHVS and FQNEAQ. The CDR3 loop spans 19 amino acids. The trim removed 3 bases at V and 0 bases at J, leaving 14 bases unmatched. Sample: PBMCs or T cells enriched from blood (not recorded which). The sequence came from a man aged 30 to 39 with acute COVID-19. The V and J genes are TRBV7-8 and TRBJ2-1, with 7 positions matching TRBD1. CDR3 loop: CASSFHDRVRSSSYNEQFF. Written as DNA, the CDR3 is TGTGCCAGCAGCTTTCACGACAGGGTGAGAAGCAGCTCCTACAATGAGCAGTTCTTC.